These 29 T cell receptor beta chains came from one sample sequenced in a study of OX40 agonist ivuxolimab in advanced cancers. Here immunoSEQ multiplex PCR was the method, and the copy in TCRdb shows in-frame clones only, minus some. The sample shows some 94,000 clones, 92% of them seen only once. The sequencing here drew on CD4+ or CD8+ T cells sorted from blood, taken in a trial of the OX40 agonist ivuxolimab. All receptors come from an adult with an advanced solid tumor such as melanoma, head and neck, liver or kidney cancer.

Only one count was recorded for this clone. The genes are TRBV28 and TRBJ2-1, with 8 bases aligning to TRBD2. CDR1 is MDHEN, CDR2 SYDVKM, per germline. This CDR3 contains 16 residues. The ends lost 5 bases at V and 10 bases at J; junction bases unmatched: 16. The CDR3 DNA sequence: TGTGCCAGCAGTCGAGTGGATCGGGAGGGCCTGAGGGAGCAGTTCTTC. Its protein product is CASSRVDREGLREQFF.

This chain uses TRBV5-5 with TRBJ2-2, with 11 bases aligning to TRBD2. Germline assignment: CDR1 SGHKS and CDR2 YYEKEE (reference sequence). CDR3 length: 16 amino acids. V lost 2 bases to trimming and J lost 7 bases; unmatched junction nucleotides: 7. DNA of the CDR3: TGTGCCAGCAGCTTAGGGCTAGCGGGAGGAAGCGGGGAGCTGTTTTTT. It yields the protein CASSLGLAGGSGELFF.

This clone was counted a single time. V and J are TRBV5-1 and TRBJ1-2, with D perhaps matching TRBD1 (5 bases). Germline assignment: CDR1 SGHRS and CDR2 YFSETQ. The V and J ends lost 0 bases and 3 bases respectively, with 18 bases between them. This CDR3 is built from 17 residues. DNA of the CDR3: TGCGCCAGCAGCTTGGCAACCCGGGGCGGGGGGGACTATGGCTACACCTTC. Translation: CASSLATRGGGDYGYTF.

The genes are TRBV2 and TRBJ2-5; D is perhaps TRBD1 (5 bases). This CDR3 contains 15 residues. Germline V gene lookup returns CDR1 SNHLY and CDR2 FYNNEI. With 6 bases removed from V and 5 bases from J, the gap between germline ends came to 19 bases. The CDR3 loop is CASSTTSGLGETQYF. The CDR3 region has the DNA TGTGCCAGCAGCACTACCTCAGGGCTAGGGGAGACCCAGTACTTC. Combining the CDR3 with reference TRBV2 and TRBJ2-5 gives the whole variable domain EPEVTQTPSHQVTQMGQEVILRCVPISNHLYFYWYRQILGQKVEFLVSFYNNEISEKSEIFDDQFSVERPDGSNFTLKIRSTKLEDSAMYFCASSTTSGLGETQYFGPGTRLLVL.

In its sample, this clone was seen once. The gene calls are TRBV19 and TRBJ1-5, with no clear D. Trimming left V 1 base short and J 16 bases short, with 17 bases between. The CDR3 contains 13 residues. The germline CDR1 and CDR2 sequences are LNHDA and SQIVND (reference sequence). Written as DNA, the CDR3 is TGTGCCAGTAGTATAGGTTTCAAGAGGCCATCCCATTTT. Amino acid sequence: CASSIGFKRPSHF.

The V gene is TRBV4-1, the J gene TRBJ2-7, with unresolved D. This CDR3 has 13 residues. Germline V CDR1 and CDR2: MGHRA, YSYEKL. The ends were cut back, 4 bases at V and 3 bases at J, with 10 bases in the middle. For the CDR3, the DNA is TGCGCCAGCAGCCCCTCCGGCGACTACGAGCAGTACTTC. It translates to CASSPSGDYEQYF.

The chain couples TRBV19 to TRBJ1-2; 9 nucleotides match TRBD1. V lost 2 bases, J lost 3 bases, and 7 bases stayed unmatched. CDR3 length: 16 residues. Per the germline V gene, CDR1 is LNHDA and CDR2 is SQIVND (reference sequence). In DNA, the CDR3 is TGTGCCAGTAGTATACCCTGGGACAGGGCGGACTATGGCTACACCTTC. Protein: CASSIPWDRADYGYTF.

The rearrangement links TRBV9 to TRBJ1-4; D perhaps matches TRBD1 (6 bases). Germline loops: CDR1 SGDLS, CDR2 YYNGEE. The CDR3 is 18 amino acids. The germline V and J ends were trimmed by 2 bases and 0 bases, with 17 bases remaining between them. The chain's CDR3 is CASSVGQRLVATNEKLFF. As DNA, the CDR3 is TGTGCCAGCAGCGTCGGACAGCGGTTAGTCGCAACTAATGAAAAACTGTTTTTT.

The V and J genes are TRBV14 and TRBJ2-1; D may correspond to TRBD1 or TRBD2 (6 bases each). Trimming stripped 2 bases from V and 5 bases from J, with 22 bases between. The CDR3 is 18 amino acids. Germline CDR1 SGHDN, CDR2 FVKESK. The CDR3 here is CASSQRFRGGLGHNEQFF. As DNA, the CDR3 is TGTGCCAGCAGCCAACGCTTTAGAGGGGGGCTAGGTCACAATGAGCAGTTCTTC.

The chain couples TRBV28 to TRBJ1-1, with D tentatively TRBD1 (5 bases). This CDR3 is 13 amino acids long. V was clipped by 5 bases and J by 4 bases, with 11 bases between them. Germline CDR1 is MDHEN and CDR2 is SYDVKM. The CDR3 DNA follows: TGTGCCAGCAGTGATATGAGGGGCACTGAAGCTTTCTTT. Its protein is CASSDMRGTEAFF.

The rearrangement links TRBV5-5 to TRBJ2-5; 7 bases align to TRBD1. Germline CDR1 SGHKS, CDR2 YYEKEE (reference sequence). V lost 0 bases, J lost 1 base, and 6 bases stayed unmatched. This CDR3 contains 16 residues. CDR3 DNA: TGTGCCAGCAGCTTGGTGTGGGCAGGGGGCCAAGAGACCCAGTACTTC. The encoded protein is CASSLVWAGGQETQYF.

V is TRBV9 and J is TRBJ2-3, with TRBD2 matching over 13 bases. Germline V gives CDR1 SGDLS, CDR2 YYNGEE. CDR3 size: 18 residues. V trimming: 4 bases; J trimming: 5 bases; junction bases outside the gene matches: 13. CDR3 nucleotide sequence: TGTGCCAGCAGCACAGGGGCCGGACTAGCGGGAGTAAGAGATACGCAGTATTTT. Protein product: CASSTGAGLAGVRDTQYF.

This chain's CDR3 is CASSRDYSYEQYF. The CDR3 DNA reads TGTGCCAGTAGTCGGGACTACTCCTACGAGCAGTACTTC. The gene calls are TRBV19 and TRBJ2-7, with 7 bases identical to TRBD2. The CDR3 is 13 amino acids. The ends lost 5 bases at V and 0 bases at J; junction bases unmatched: 1. Germline V gene lookup returns CDR1 LNHDA and CDR2 SQIVND (reference sequence).

CDR3 sequence (DNA): TGCGCCAGCAGCCAAAGGGGGCTGAACACTGAAGCTTTCTTT. Protein: CASSQRGLNTEAFF. The genes are TRBV4-1 and TRBJ1-1; 7 nucleotides line up with TRBD1. Germline CDR1 MGHRA, CDR2 YSYEKL. CDR3 length: 14 amino acids. The J segment lost 0 bases and the V segment lost 2 bases, leaving 0 bases of the junction unmatched.

The table lists this clone with a few counts. The chain carries TRBV29-1 and TRBJ1-1; D call uncertain. Germline loops: CDR1 SQVTM, CDR2 ANQGSEA. Trimming took off 7 bases at V and 4 bases at J, with 10 bases between the two ends. This CDR3 is 11 amino acids long. CDR3 loop: CSALVGTEAFF. CDR3 DNA sequence: TGCAGCGCTCTAGTGGGCACTGAAGCTTTCTTT.

The J gene is TRBJ2-5, the V gene TRBV9; D may match TRBD1 or TRBD2 (5 bases each). Trimming took off 7 bases at V and 2 bases at J, with 15 bases between the two ends. From germline, CDR1 is SGDLS and CDR2 YYNGEE. The CDR3 contains 14 residues. The CDR3 here is CASGSRDLQETQYF. CDR3 in DNA: TGTGCCAGCGGGTCCCGGGACCTACAAGAGACCCAGTACTTC.

The chain uses TRBV18 and TRBJ1-2; D not certain. The CDR3 has 16 residues. Trimming left V 1 base short and J 1 base short, with 13 bases between. CDR1 is KGHSH and CDR2 is LQKENI in the germline V gene. The CDR3 region is CASSPRSREFNYGYTF. The CDR3 region has the DNA TGTGCCAGCTCACCACGGAGCCGGGAGTTTAACTATGGCTACACCTTC.

This clone was found a few times. V gene TRBV5-6 combines with J gene TRBJ1-6; 8 bases are a match to TRBD1. Losses at the gene ends were 7 bases for V and 3 bases for J; bases not matched to a gene: 0. The V gene's germline CDR1 is SGHDT and CDR2 YYEEEE. The CDR3 is 13 amino acids. Written as DNA, the CDR3 is TGTGCCAGCGGGACAGGCTATAATTCACCCCTCCACTTT. This gives the protein CASGTGYNSPLHF.

This clone was recorded only once. The genes are TRBV5-4 and TRBJ1-1, with D unresolved. Germline loops: CDR1 SGHNT, CDR2 YYREEE (reference sequence). Trimming took 1 base from V and 0 from J, leaving 10 bases between them. The CDR3 is 15 amino acids. The CDR3 protein is CASSLPGELNTEAFF. In nucleotides, the CDR3 is TGTGCCAGCAGCTTGCCCGGTGAGCTGAACACTGAAGCTTTCTTT.

This chain joins TRBV5-6 and TRBJ1-2, with 10 bases that match TRBD1. Germline trimming cut 0 bases from V and 5 bases from J; bases unmatched to any gene: 13. CDR3 size: 18 residues. The germline gives CDR1 SGHDT, CDR2 YYEEEE. CDR3 coding DNA: TGTGCCAGCAGCTTGGACTGGACAGGGGGAATCTTACGGTATGGCTACACCTTC. Translation: CASSLDWTGGILRYGYTF.

This chain uses TRBV15 with TRBJ1-4, with 9 bases lining up with TRBD1. In germline, CDR1 is LNHNV, CDR2 YYDKDF (reference sequence). There are 16 residues in the CDR3. J gave up 7 bases and V 0 bases, and 6 bases lay outside the gene matches. The CDR3 reads CATSRDITGGSEKLFF. The DNA for the CDR3 is TGTGCCACCAGCAGAGATATAACAGGGGGCAGTGAAAAACTGTTTTTT.

V gene TRBV13 combines with J gene TRBJ2-3; a weak D match, TRBD1 (5 bases). Germline V lookup: CDR1 PRHDT, CDR2 FYEKMQ (reference sequence). CDR3 size: 14 residues. V lost 10 bases and J lost 1, with 15 bases in between. CDR3 residues: CATQGREGTDTQYF. CDR3 in DNA: TGTGCCACCCAGGGCAGGGAAGGCACAGATACGCAGTATTTT.

This CDR3 reads CASSLGAGVGTEAFF. As DNA, the CDR3 is TGTGCCAGCAGCTTGGGGGCAGGGGTGGGCACTGAAGCTTTCTTT. The chain combines TRBV5-4 with TRBJ1-1, with D tentatively TRBD1 (6 bases). The CDR3 covers 15 residues. Germline V lookup: CDR1 SGHNT, CDR2 YYREEE (reference sequence). V was cut by 0 bases and J by 4 bases, with 13 bases left in between. Together with reference TRBV5-4 and TRBJ1-1, the CDR3 gives the full variable domain: ETGVTQSPTHLIKTRGQQVTLRCSSQSGHNTVSWYQQALGQGPQFIFQYYREEENGRGNFPPRFSGLQFPNYSSELNVNALELDDSALYLCASSLGAGVGTEAFFGQGTRLTVV.

The CDR3 is CASSLSGTLYNEQFF. The CDR3 nucleotides are TGTGCCAGCAGTTTATCGGGGACCCTCTACAATGAGCAGTTCTTC. The genes are TRBV27 and TRBJ2-1, with D perhaps assigned TRBD1 or TRBD2 (5 bases each). Trimming took 0 bases from V and 3 from J, leaving 9 bases between them. Germline V gives CDR1 MNHEY, CDR2 SMNVEV (reference sequence). The CDR3 consists of 15 residues.

The rearrangement uses TRBV28 and TRBJ2-5; perhaps TRBD1 as D (5 bases). V was shortened by 3 bases and J by 7 bases, with 21 bases between the two germline ends. Germline CDR1 reads MDHEN; CDR2 reads SYDVKM. This CDR3 is built from 16 residues. The CDR3 spells CASSLVGEWTSVTQYF. DNA for the CDR3: TGTGCCAGCAGTTTGGTTGGGGAATGGACATCGGTGACCCAGTACTTC.

In this sample, this clone turned up a few times. V is TRBV14 and J is TRBJ1-1, with TRBD1 matching 7 bases. Germline lookup yields CDR1 SGHDN and CDR2 FVKESK. The CDR3 totals 13 residues. Unmatched junction bases numbered 6, after V lost 6 bases and J lost 5 bases. The CDR3: CASRLRGGTEAFF. The CDR3 DNA is TGTGCCAGCAGGCTCAGGGGGGGGACTGAAGCTTTCTTT. The complete variable domain, with remaining parts taken from reference TRBV14 and TRBJ1-1, reads EAGVTQFPSHSVIEKGQTVTLRCDPISGHDNLYWYRRVMGKEIKFLLHFVKESKQDESGMPNNRFLAERTGGTYSTLKVQPAELEDSGVYFCASRLRGGTEAFFGQGTRLTVV.

The rearrangement uses TRBV7-9 and TRBJ2-7; perhaps TRBD2 as D (5 bases). This CDR3 is 15 amino acids long. V gave up 4 bases and J gave up 6 bases, with 19 bases separating them. CDR1 is SEHNR and CDR2 is FQNEAQ in the germline V gene (reference sequence). This CDR3 reads CASSSSSRASSEQYF. CDR3 sequence (DNA): TGTGCCAGCAGCTCCTCTAGCCGTGCAAGCTCCGAGCAGTACTTC.

The chain has TRBV9 and TRBJ1-3; D not resolved. Germline V lookup: CDR1 SGDLS, CDR2 YYNGEE. Trimming pared 6 bases from V and 2 bases from J, leaving 24 bases between. This CDR3 spans 18 amino acids. In DNA, the CDR3 is TGTGCCAGCAATCCTACCGATCGGCAGACCGCTACTGGAAACACCATATATTTT. Translated, it gives CASNPTDRQTATGNTIYF.

DNA of the CDR3: TGTGCCAGTTCAACTGGCACAGATACGCAGTATTTT. Amino acids: CASSTGTDTQYF. The genes are TRBV19 and TRBJ2-3, with D uncertain. The germline V and J ends were trimmed by 8 bases and 1 base, with 7 bases remaining between them. Germline CDR1 and CDR2: LNHDA and SQIVND (reference sequence). This CDR3 region has 12 residues.